Each of the 21 T cell receptor beta chains below was sequenced from the same sample in a study of post-analysis software for immune sequencing data. Findings and caveats of the study: TRBV segments more frequent in patients than in controls numbered five and included TRBV5-6, TRBV5-1 and TRBV20-1.

No cognate antigen is known for these TCRs. Prepared TCR beta cDNA libraries contained unique molecular identifiers. TCRdb re-called the PCR reads with MiXCR, one entry per CDR3 protein. The sample has 750,000 to 950,000 distinct CDR3 sequences, about 50% seen once. The sequenced sample consisted of blood. The receptors shown here come from a girl between 5 and 17 years old with multiple sclerosis.

A few counts support this clonotype. The rearrangement joins TRBV5-1 to TRBJ2-1; D gene ambiguous. The germline V gene has CDR1 SGHRS and CDR2 YFSETQ. The CDR3 runs 16 residues. Trimming pared 5 bases from V and 0 bases from J, leaving 15 bases between. In DNA form, the CDR3 reads TGCGCCAGCAGACGGCTACCTGACAACTCCTACAATGAGCAGTTCTTC. Its protein product is CASRRLPDNSYNEQFF.

The chain combines TRBV29-1 with TRBJ2-7; 7 bases are a match to TRBD2. The CDR3 runs 13 residues. CDR1 is SQVTM and CDR2 is ANQGSEA in the germline V gene. The V and J ends lost 6 bases and 3 bases, in that order; junction bases with no gene match: 8. The CDR3 sequence is CSVEASGNYEQYF. CDR3 coding DNA: TGCAGCGTCGAGGCTAGCGGAAACTACGAGCAGTACTTC.

V and J are TRBV20-1 and TRBJ1-2; 9 nucleotides line up with TRBD1. The junction had 6 bases not matched to a gene; V was cut back by 3 bases and J by 4 bases. The CDR3 is 14 residues long. Germline CDR1 and CDR2: DFQATT and SNEGSKA (reference sequence). The CDR3 DNA follows: TGCAGTGCTAGCCGTCCGGACAGGGGCTATGGCTACACCTTC. Its protein is CSASRPDRGYGYTF.

This clonotype turned up a few times. The rearrangement joins TRBV20-1 to TRBJ2-3; 11 nucleotides agree with TRBD2. This CDR3 is 15 amino acids long. CDR1 is DFQATT and CDR2 is SNEGSKA in the germline V gene (reference sequence). With V trimmed by 1 base and J by 3 bases, 3 bases remained unmatched. The CDR3 DNA follows: TGCAGTGCTAGAGTACTAGCGGGGGCGACAGATACGCAGTATTTT. Protein sequence: CSARVLAGATDTQYF.

This chain links TRBV6-5 with TRBJ2-1; D gene ambiguous. There are 11 residues in the CDR3. V was shortened by 4 bases and J by 9 bases, with 7 bases between the two germline ends. The germline gives CDR1 MNHEY, CDR2 SVGAGI. The CDR3 coding sequence is TGTGCCAGCAGTTCTGCGTTTGAGCAGTTCTTC. Its translation is CASSSAFEQFF.

The chain is built from TRBV29-1 and TRBJ1-1, with 7 bases lining up with TRBD1. Germline V lookup: CDR1 SQVTM, CDR2 ANQGSEA. This CDR3 is 11 amino acids long. V lost 4 bases to trimming and J lost 11 bases; unmatched junction nucleotides: 7. This CDR3 is CSVAGGPGAFF. CDR3 DNA sequence: TGCAGCGTTGCAGGGGGACCAGGGGCTTTCTTT. The entire variable domain, with the rest obtained from reference TRBV29-1 and TRBJ1-1, is as follows: SAVISQKPSRDICQRGTSLTIQCQVDSQVTMMFWYRQQPGQSLTLIATANQGSEATYESGFVIDKFPISRPNLTFSTLTVSNMSPEDSSIYLCSVAGGPGAFFGQGTRLTVV.

J is TRBJ1-2 and V is TRBV3-1, with D maybe TRBD1 (5 bases). V lost 2 bases and J 6 bases, leaving 16 bases between the germline ends. The CDR3 is made up of 15 amino acids. The germline CDR1 and CDR2 sequences are LGHDT and YNNKEL (reference sequence). CDR3 region: CASSQLPQLRDGYTF. Written as DNA, the CDR3 is TGTGCCAGCAGCCAACTGCCGCAGCTCAGGGATGGCTACACCTTC.

This chain joins TRBV7-6 and TRBJ2-1; 12 bases are a match to TRBD2. The V gene end was trimmed by 9 bases and the J gene end by 4 bases; junction bases not matched to a gene: 10. The CDR3 is 16 residues long. Per germline, CDR1 SGHVS and CDR2 FNYEAQ. In nucleotides, the CDR3 is TGTGCCAGTAGCCCGCGGACTAGCGGGAATTACAATGAGCAGTTCTTC. Protein product: CASSPRTSGNYNEQFF. The full variable domain, completed using reference TRBV7-6 and TRBJ2-1, is GAGVSQSPRYKVTKRGQDVALRCDPISGHVSLYWYRQALGQGPEFLTYFNYEAQQDKSGLPNDRFSAERPEGSISTLTIQRTEQRDSAMYRCASSPRTSGNYNEQFFGPGTRLTVL.

The chain recombines TRBV29-1 with TRBJ2-3; D is undetermined. With 1 base removed from V and 2 bases from J, the gap between germline ends came to 19 bases. The CDR3 extends over 17 amino acids. Germline assignment: CDR1 SQVTM and CDR2 ANQGSEA. The CDR3 coding sequence is TGCAGCGTTGAAGGATTTCGTCCAGATGACCACACAGATACGCAGTATTTT. Translating it yields CSVEGFRPDDHTDTQYF.

V and J are TRBV7-9 and TRBJ1-1, with D unresolved. V lost 5 bases and J 0 bases, leaving 22 bases between the germline ends. This CDR3 is built from 18 residues. CDR1 and CDR2 from the germline V gene are SEHNR and FQNEAQ (reference sequence). CDR3: CASSATWHPAPMNTEAFF. The CDR3 DNA reads as TGTGCCAGCAGCGCGACGTGGCACCCTGCCCCCATGAACACTGAAGCTTTCTTT.

The chain recombines TRBV7-8 with TRBJ2-5; D ambiguous. The CDR3 is 14 residues long. The germline V gene encodes CDR1 SGHVS and CDR2 FQNEAQ. Trimming took 5 bases from V and 2 from J, leaving 12 bases between them. CDR3: CASSRGRTQETQYF. The CDR3 bases are TGTGCCAGCAGCCGAGGACGTACACAAGAGACCCAGTACTTC.

The genes are TRBV27 and TRBJ2-5; no firm D call. The CDR3 contains 17 residues. CDR1 is MNHEY, CDR2 SMNVEV, per germline (reference sequence). V lost 4 bases and J lost 4, with 22 bases in between. CDR3 region: CASSSAAAVYPAETQYF. The CDR3 DNA reads TGTGCCAGCAGTTCTGCCGCGGCAGTCTATCCGGCAGAGACCCAGTACTTC.

V is TRBV29-1 and J is TRBJ2-7; perhaps TRBD1 as D (6 bases). Germline V CDR1 and CDR2: SQVTM, ANQGSEA. CDR3 length: 15 residues. V lost 1 base and J 9 bases, leaving 22 bases between the germline ends. CDR3 coding DNA: TGCAGCGTTGAAGGCACCGGACAGACAGGCCTAGGGCAGTACTTC. Its protein is CSVEGTGQTGLGQYF.

V gene TRBV5-1 combines with J gene TRBJ2-1, with 7 bases matching TRBD2. V gave up 5 bases and J gave up 1 base; unmatched junction bases: 6. CDR3 length: 15 residues. The V gene's germline CDR1 is SGHRS and CDR2 YFSETQ. CDR3 DNA: TGCGCCAGCAGGGAGGCGGGAGCGTCCTACAATGAGCAGTTCTTC. It encodes CASREAGASYNEQFF. Full variable domain (missing parts from reference TRBV5-1 and TRBJ2-1): KAGVTQTPRYLIKTRGQQVTLSCSPISGHRSVSWYQQTPGQGLQFLFEYFSETQRNKGNFPGRFSGRQFSNSRSEMNVSTLELGDSALYLCASREAGASYNEQFFGPGTRLTVL.

This chain connects TRBV27 to TRBJ2-7; D unresolved. The CDR3 totals 15 residues. The V end was cut by 3 bases, the J end by 2 bases, with 14 bases between. The germline V gene encodes CDR1 MNHEY and CDR2 SMNVEV (reference sequence). CDR3 protein: CASSLYGPKAYEQYF. The CDR3 DNA is TGTGCCAGCAGTTTGTATGGGCCAAAGGCCTACGAGCAGTACTTC.

The gene calls are TRBV27 and TRBJ2-7; D is possibly TRBD1 or TRBD2 (5 bases each). Trimming pared 5 bases from V and 0 bases from J, leaving 11 bases between. Germline V gives CDR1 MNHEY, CDR2 SMNVEV (reference sequence). This CDR3 is built from 14 residues. The CDR3 bases are TGTGCCAGCAGTACTCGGGACGTCTCCTACGAGCAGTACTTC. This codes for CASSTRDVSYEQYF.

The table lists this clonotype with a few counts. The genes are TRBV29-1 and TRBJ1-1; D unresolved. The CDR3 consists of 13 residues. V gave up 0 bases and J gave up 4 bases, with 9 bases separating them. Germline values: CDR1 SQVTM, CDR2 ANQGSEA. CDR3 DNA sequence: TGCAGCGTTGAAGACGTAGTTGGCACTGAAGCTTTCTTT. It is translated as CSVEDVVGTEAFF.

J is TRBJ2-1 and V is TRBV9; D is possibly TRBD2 (6 bases). The CDR3 length is 15 residues. Trimming stripped 0 bases from V and 6 bases from J, with 13 bases between. The germline gives CDR1 SGDLS, CDR2 YYNGEE. The DNA for the CDR3 is TGTGCCAGCAGCGTAGCGGCGGGACCGGGCAATGAGCAGTTCTTC. This sequence encodes CASSVAAGPGNEQFF. Filled out from reference TRBV9 and TRBJ2-1, the complete variable domain reads DSGVTQTPKHLITATGQRVTLRCSPRSGDLSVYWYQQSLDQGLQFLIQYYNGEERAKGNILERFSAQQFPDLHSELNLSSLELGDSALYFCASSVAAGPGNEQFFGPGTRLTVL.

V and J are TRBV6-5 and TRBJ1-2; D remains ambiguous. V shed 0 bases and J shed 7 bases, with 12 bases lying between them. The V gene's germline CDR1 is MNHEY and CDR2 SVGAGI. The CDR3 totals 14 residues. CDR3: CASSYSAETSGYTF. CDR3 coding DNA: TGTGCCAGCAGTTACTCGGCTGAAACGAGTGGCTACACCTTC.

The V call is TRBV20-1, the J call TRBJ2-4; 10 bases agree with TRBD2. This CDR3 region has 14 residues. Per the germline V gene, CDR1 is DFQATT and CDR2 is SNEGSKA (reference sequence). Germline trimming cut 4 bases from V and 13 bases from J; bases unmatched to any gene: 13. The CDR3 reads CSAMALAGVSGQYF. The CDR3 DNA sequence: TGCAGTGCTATGGCGCTAGCGGGAGTCAGCGGGCAGTACTTC.

This clonotype occurred a few times. V usage is TRBV6-6 and J usage is TRBJ2-7; D call uncertain. Trimming removed 3 bases from V and 3 bases from J, with 9 bases in between. Per the germline V gene, CDR1 is MNHNY and CDR2 is SVGAGI (reference sequence). CDR3 size: 13 residues. CDR3 sequence reads: CASSYVSNYEQYF. The CDR3 bases are TGTGCCAGCAGTTATGTCAGCAACTACGAGCAGTACTTC.